These 11 T cell receptor beta chains came from one sample sequenced in a study of Graves' ophthalmopathy and Graves' hyperthyroidism. The study amplified TCR beta CDR3 regions using RNA transcripts. The first round was an RT-PCR with HTBI primers, and the second round was a multiplex PCR. TCRdb re-analysed the multiplex PCR reads in MiXCR, keeping a single row per CDR3 protein. There are 740,000 or so distinct CDR3 sequences in the sample; roughly 40% occur only once, and 44% lies in the top ten. Sequencing input: peripheral blood. These receptors were obtained from an adult man with Graves' ophthalmopathy.

The V call is TRBV2, the J call TRBJ1-4, with D perhaps TRBD1 (5 bases). Between the trimmed V and J ends, which lost 5 bases and 10 bases, there was a span of 14 bases. The length of the CDR3 is 13 residues. Germline CDR1 is SNHLY and CDR2 is FYNNEI. The CDR3 coding sequence is TGTGCCAGCAGTTCGGGCAGGGATGGAAAACTGTTTTTT. It translates to CASSSGRDGKLFF.

This clonotype occurred many times. The chain is built from TRBV7-3 and TRBJ2-5; TRBD2 aligns across 7 bases. In germline, CDR1 is SGHTA, CDR2 FQGTGA. J was trimmed by 4 bases and V by 3 bases; bases with no gene match: 8. The CDR3 has 15 residues. The CDR3 loop reads CASSFTGTTAETQYF. The CDR3, as DNA: TGTGCCAGCAGCTTCACCGGGACTACAGCAGAGACCCAGTACTTC. The variable domain in full, with the rest retrieved from reference TRBV7-3 and TRBJ2-5, is GAGVSQTPSNKVTEKGKYVELRCDPISGHTALYWYRQSLGQGPEFLIYFQGTGAADDSGLPNDRFFAVRPEGSVSTLKIQRTERGDSAVYLCASSFTGTTAETQYFGPGTRLLVL.

At least ten counts were recorded for this clonotype. The chain couples TRBV7-2 to TRBJ1-1, with D uncertain. The germline V and J ends were trimmed by 3 bases and 4 bases, with 9 bases remaining between them. The germline V gene has CDR1 SGHTA and CDR2 FQGNSA. The CDR3 consists of 13 residues. As DNA, the CDR3 is TGTGCCAGCAGCTTTTTGGCGGGCACTGAAGCTTTCTTT. Translating it yields CASSFLAGTEAFF.

This sequence joins TRBV10-1 and TRBJ1-6; the D gene is possibly TRBD1 (5 bases). The V gene's germline CDR1 is WNHNN and CDR2 SYGVQD (reference sequence). CDR3 length: 14 amino acids. V was cut by 0 bases and J by 11 bases, with 11 bases left in between. CDR3 DNA: TGCGCCAGCAGTGAGTCGACAGACGGGACACCCCTCCACTTT. Amino acids: CASSESTDGTPLHF.

Worth noting for this clonotype: Possible read error: a much larger clone is one base away. The CDR3 nucleotides are TGTGCCAGCAGCTTGTGGGTTCCTGGGGAGCTGTTTTTT. Protein: CASSLWVPGELFF. This chain connects TRBV7-2 to TRBJ2-2; D is unclear. The CDR3 loop spans 13 amino acids. Trimming removed 3 bases at V and 8 bases at J, with 10 bases between. Germline values: CDR1 SGHTA, CDR2 FQGNSA.

This sequence joins TRBV20-1 and TRBJ2-5; 11 nucleotides align to TRBD1. This CDR3 comprises 15 residues. Germline CDR1 and CDR2: DFQATT and SNEGSKA (reference sequence). V was pared by 0 bases and J by 2 bases, with 2 bases of the junction left unmatched. In DNA, the CDR3 is TGCAGTGCTAGAGATGGGGACAGGGGGCAAGAGACCCAGTACTTC. It encodes CSARDGDRGQETQYF.

This clonotype occurred once. This chain joins TRBV12-3 or TRBV12-4 and TRBJ2-7, with 7 bases matching TRBD2. CDR3 length equals 14 residues. V was pared by 4 bases and J by 3 bases, with 6 bases of the junction left unmatched. Written as DNA, the CDR3 is TGTGCCAGCAGTTATCCGGGAGGTTTCTACGAGCAGTACTTC. This codes for CASSYPGGFYEQYF.

This clonotype was counted a few times. The rearrangement joins TRBV28 to TRBJ2-7, with TRBD2 as a possible D gene (6 bases). The CDR3 spans 12 residues. CDR1 and CDR2 from the germline V gene are MDHEN and SYDVKM. V was trimmed by 10 bases and J by 5 bases, leaving 15 bases between them. The CDR3 loop reads CATHWGRNEQYF. The CDR3 DNA reads as TGTGCCACCCATTGGGGGAGGAACGAGCAGTACTTC.

V usage is TRBV7-9 and J usage is TRBJ1-5; tentatively, D is TRBD1 (5 bases). The CDR3 has 12 residues. Trimming took 3 bases from V and 9 from J, leaving 9 bases between them. Germline V gene data show CDR1 as SEHNR and CDR2 as FQNEAQ (reference sequence). CDR3 region: CASSFLQGPQHF. As DNA, the CDR3 is TGTGCCAGCAGCTTTCTCCAGGGGCCCCAGCATTTT.

The chain is built from TRBV20-1 and TRBJ1-5, with D possibly being TRBD1 (5 bases). CDR1 is DFQATT, CDR2 SNEGSKA, per germline (reference sequence). V was trimmed by 3 bases and J by 7 bases, leaving 22 bases between them. This CDR3 has 16 amino acids. The CDR3 is CSARGPEFREVQPQHF. In nucleotides, the CDR3 is TGCAGTGCTAGGGGGCCTGAGTTCAGGGAGGTCCAGCCCCAGCATTTT.

The chain has TRBV20-1 and TRBJ2-7; 7 nucleotides agree with TRBD1. CDR1 and CDR2 from the germline V gene are DFQATT and SNEGSKA (reference sequence). The CDR3 is made up of 15 amino acids. Germline trimming cut 5 bases from V and 4 bases from J; bases unmatched to any gene: 14. The CDR3 DNA reads as TGCAGTGCTGACCTCGGACAGGTGGGGAATTACGAGCAGTACTTC. Residues: CSADLGQVGNYEQYF.